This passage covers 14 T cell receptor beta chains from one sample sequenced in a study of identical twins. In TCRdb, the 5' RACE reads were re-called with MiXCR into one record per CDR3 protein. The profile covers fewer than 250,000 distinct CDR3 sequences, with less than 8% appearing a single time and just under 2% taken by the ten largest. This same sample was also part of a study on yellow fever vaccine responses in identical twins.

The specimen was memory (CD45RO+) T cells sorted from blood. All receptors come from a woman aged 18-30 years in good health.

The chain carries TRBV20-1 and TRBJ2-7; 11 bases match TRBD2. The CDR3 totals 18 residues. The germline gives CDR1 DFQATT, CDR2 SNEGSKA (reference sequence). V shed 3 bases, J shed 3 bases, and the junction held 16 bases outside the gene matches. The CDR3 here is CSASLLDLGGLAVYEQYF. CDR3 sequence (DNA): TGCAGTGCTAGTCTGTTGGACTTGGGGGGACTAGCGGTCTACGAGCAGTACTTC.

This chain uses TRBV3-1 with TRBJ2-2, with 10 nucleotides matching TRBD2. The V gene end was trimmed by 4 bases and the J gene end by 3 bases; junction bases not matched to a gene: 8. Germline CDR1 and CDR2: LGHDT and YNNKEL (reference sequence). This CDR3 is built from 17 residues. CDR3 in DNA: TGTGCCAGCAGCCTCCTCAGGCTAGCGGGAGACACCGGGGAGCTGTTTTTT. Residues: CASSLLRLAGDTGELFF.

The CDR3 reads CASSEAGSSGNTIYF. Written as DNA, the CDR3 is TGTGCCAGCAGTGAAGCAGGTTCCTCTGGAAACACCATATATTTT. The rearrangement joins TRBV25-1 to TRBJ1-3; D ambiguous. V was trimmed by 2 bases and J by 0 bases, leaving 8 bases between them. Germline lookup yields CDR1 MGHDK and CDR2 SYGVNS. The CDR3 covers 15 residues.

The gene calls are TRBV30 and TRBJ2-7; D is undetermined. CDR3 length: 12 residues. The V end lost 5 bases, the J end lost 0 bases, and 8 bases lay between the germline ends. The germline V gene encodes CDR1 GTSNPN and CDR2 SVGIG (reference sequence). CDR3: CAWDASSYEQYF. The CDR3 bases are TGTGCCTGGGACGCGAGCTCCTACGAGCAGTACTTC. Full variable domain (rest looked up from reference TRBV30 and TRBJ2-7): SQTIHQWPATLVQPVGSPLSLECTVEGTSNPNLYWYRQAAGRGLQLLFYSVGIGQISSEVPQNLSASRPQDRQFILSSKKLLLSDSGFYLCAWDASSYEQYFGPGTRLTVT.

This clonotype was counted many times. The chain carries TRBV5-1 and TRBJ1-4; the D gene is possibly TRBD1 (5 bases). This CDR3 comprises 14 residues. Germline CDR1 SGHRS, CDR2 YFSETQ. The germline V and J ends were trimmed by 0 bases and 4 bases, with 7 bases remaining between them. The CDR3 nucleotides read TGCGCCAGCAGCTTGGTAGGGGTTAATGAAAAACTGTTTTTT. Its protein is CASSLVGVNEKLFF.

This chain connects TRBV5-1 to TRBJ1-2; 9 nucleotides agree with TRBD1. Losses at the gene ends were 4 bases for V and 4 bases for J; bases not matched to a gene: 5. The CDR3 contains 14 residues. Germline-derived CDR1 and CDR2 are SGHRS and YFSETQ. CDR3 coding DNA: TGCGCCAGCAGCCAGACGGGACAGGGCTATGGCTACACCTTC. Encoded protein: CASSQTGQGYGYTF. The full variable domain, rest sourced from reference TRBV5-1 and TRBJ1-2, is KAGVTQTPRYLIKTRGQQVTLSCSPISGHRSVSWYQQTPGQGLQFLFEYFSETQRNKGNFPGRFSGRQFSNSRSEMNVSTLELGDSALYLCASSQTGQGYGYTFGSGTRLTVV.

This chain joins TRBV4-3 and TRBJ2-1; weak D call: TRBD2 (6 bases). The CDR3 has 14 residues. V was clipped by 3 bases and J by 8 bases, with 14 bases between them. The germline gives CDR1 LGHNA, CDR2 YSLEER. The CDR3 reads CASSQPGVRDEQFF. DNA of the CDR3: TGCGCCAGCAGCCAGCCGGGAGTTCGCGATGAGCAGTTCTTC.

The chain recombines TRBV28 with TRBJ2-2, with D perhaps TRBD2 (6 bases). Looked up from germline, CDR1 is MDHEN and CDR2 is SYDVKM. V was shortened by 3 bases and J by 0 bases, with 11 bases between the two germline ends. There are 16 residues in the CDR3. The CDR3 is CASSFPSAANTGELFF. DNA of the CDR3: TGTGCCAGCAGTTTCCCTAGCGCCGCGAACACCGGGGAGCTGTTTTTT.

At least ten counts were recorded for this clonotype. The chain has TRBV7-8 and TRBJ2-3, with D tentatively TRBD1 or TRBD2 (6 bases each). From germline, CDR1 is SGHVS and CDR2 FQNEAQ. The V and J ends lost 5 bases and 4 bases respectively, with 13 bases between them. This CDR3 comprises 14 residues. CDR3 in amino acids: CASSARGRSDTQYF. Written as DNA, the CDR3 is TGTGCCAGCAGCGCTCGGGGGCGGTCAGATACGCAGTATTTT.

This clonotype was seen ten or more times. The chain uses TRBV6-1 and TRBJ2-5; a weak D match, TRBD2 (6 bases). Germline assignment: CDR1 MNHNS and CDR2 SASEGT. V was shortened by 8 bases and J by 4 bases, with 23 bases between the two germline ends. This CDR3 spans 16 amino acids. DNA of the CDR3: TGTGCCAGCTTCGATTCGGGGGTAGAGTTTCGAGAGACCCAGTACTTC. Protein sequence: CASFDSGVEFRETQYF.

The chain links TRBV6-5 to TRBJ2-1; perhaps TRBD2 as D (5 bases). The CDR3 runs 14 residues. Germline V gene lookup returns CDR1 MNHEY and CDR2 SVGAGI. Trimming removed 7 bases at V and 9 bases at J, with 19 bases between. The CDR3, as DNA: TGTGCCAGCATCACCCGAGGGAGAGCCGCTGAGCAGTTCTTC. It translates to CASITRGRAAEQFF.

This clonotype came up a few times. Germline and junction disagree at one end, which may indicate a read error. CDR3 amino acids: CASRGRGGNEQFF. The CDR3 DNA reads as TGTGCCAGCAGAGGCAGGGGGGGCAATGAGCAGTTTTTC. The J gene is TRBJ2-1, the V gene TRBV7-2; D is tentatively TRBD1 or TRBD2 (7 bases each). This CDR3 contains 13 residues. The V gene's germline CDR1 is SGHTA and CDR2 FQGNSA.

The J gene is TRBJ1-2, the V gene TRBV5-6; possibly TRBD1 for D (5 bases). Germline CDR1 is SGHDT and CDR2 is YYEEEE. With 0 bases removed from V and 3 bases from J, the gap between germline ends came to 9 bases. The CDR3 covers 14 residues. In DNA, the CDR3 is TGTGCCAGCAGCTTGGTAGGGGCTGACTATGGCTACACCTTC. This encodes CASSLVGADYGYTF.

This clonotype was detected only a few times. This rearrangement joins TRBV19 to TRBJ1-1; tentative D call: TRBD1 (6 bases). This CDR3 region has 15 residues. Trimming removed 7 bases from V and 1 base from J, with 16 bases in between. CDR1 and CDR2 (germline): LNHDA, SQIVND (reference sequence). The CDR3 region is CASMSGGDGNTEAFF. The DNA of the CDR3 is TGTGCCAGTATGTCCGGGGGCGATGGGAACACTGAAGCTTTCTTT.